The clone carrying this T cell receptor (beta chain) was recorded many times. The sample is drawn from a study of T cells in Graves' hyperthyroidism and ophthalmopathy. TCR beta CDR3 regions were amplified from RNA transcripts. The study used the HTBI primer set for a first-round RT-PCR of the TCR CDR3. A single record per CDR3 protein comes from TCRdb applying MiXCR to the multiplex PCR reads. The repertoire includes around 350,000 distinct CDR3 sequences, roughly 19% of them detected once, and around 3.4% sits in the top ten. CDR1 is SNHLY, CDR2 FYNNEI, per germline. The CDR3 extends over 15 amino acids. The V end lost 1 base, the J end lost 0 bases, and 10 bases lay between the germline ends.

This rearrangement joins TRBV2 to TRBJ2-7, with D maybe TRBD1 (6 bases). This clonotype originated in a woman younger than 30 with Graves' hyperthyroidism. Specimen: blood. The DNA for the CDR3 is TGTGCCAGCAGTGAAGACAGGGCCTTCTCCTACGAGCAGTACTTC. It codes for CASSEDRAFSYEQYF.